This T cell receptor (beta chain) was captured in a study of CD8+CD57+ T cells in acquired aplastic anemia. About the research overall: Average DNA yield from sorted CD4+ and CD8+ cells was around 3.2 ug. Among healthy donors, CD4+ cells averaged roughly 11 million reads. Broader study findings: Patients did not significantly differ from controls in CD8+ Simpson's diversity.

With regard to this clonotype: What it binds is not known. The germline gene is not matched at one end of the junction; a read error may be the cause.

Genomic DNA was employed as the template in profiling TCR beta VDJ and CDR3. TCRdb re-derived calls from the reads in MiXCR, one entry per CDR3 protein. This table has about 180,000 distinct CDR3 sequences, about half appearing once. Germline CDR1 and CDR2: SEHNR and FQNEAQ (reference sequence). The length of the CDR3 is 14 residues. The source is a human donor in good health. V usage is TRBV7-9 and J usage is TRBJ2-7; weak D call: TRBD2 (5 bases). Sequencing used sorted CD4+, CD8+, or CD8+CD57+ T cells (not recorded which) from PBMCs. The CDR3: CASSLAQEAYEQYF. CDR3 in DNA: TGTGCCAGCAGCTTAGCGCAGGAGGCCTACGAGCAGTACTTT.